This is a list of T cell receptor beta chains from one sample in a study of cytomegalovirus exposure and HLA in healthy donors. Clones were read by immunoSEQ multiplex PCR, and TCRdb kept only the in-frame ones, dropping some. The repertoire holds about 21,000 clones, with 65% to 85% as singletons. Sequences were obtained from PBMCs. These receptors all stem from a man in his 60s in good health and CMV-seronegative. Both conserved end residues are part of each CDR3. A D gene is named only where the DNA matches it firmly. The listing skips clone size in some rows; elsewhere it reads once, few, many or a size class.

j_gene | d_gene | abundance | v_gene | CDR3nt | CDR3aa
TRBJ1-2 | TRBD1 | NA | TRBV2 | TGTGCCAGTAACAGGGGGCCTAACTATGGCTACACCTTC | CASNRGPNYGYTF
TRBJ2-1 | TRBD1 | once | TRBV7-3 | TGTGCCAGCAGCCCATCCGGGACAGGGGGCAATGAGCAGTTCTTC | CASSPSGTGGNEQFF
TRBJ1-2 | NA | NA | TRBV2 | TGTGCCAGCAGCGGGGTGGGCTATGGCTACACCTTC | CASSGVGYGYTF
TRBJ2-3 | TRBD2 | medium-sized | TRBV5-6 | TGTGCCAGCAGCTTGACGGGGAGGGCTACGCAGTATTTT | CASSLTGRATQYF
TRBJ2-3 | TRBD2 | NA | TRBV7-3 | TGTGCCAGCAGCTTTGGTCTAGGCGGGGGGGGAACAGATACGCAGTATTTT | CASSFGLGGGGTDTQYF
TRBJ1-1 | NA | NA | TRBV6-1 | TGTGCCAGCAGTGAGTATTTCCGGGGGACTGAAGCTTTCTTT | CASSEYFRGTEAFF
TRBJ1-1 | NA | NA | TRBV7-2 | TGTGCCAGCAGCCTTAGTCGGGGGGGTCGACCTGAAGCTTTCTTT | CASSLSRGGRPEAFF
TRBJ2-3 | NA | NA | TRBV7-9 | TGTGCCAGCAGCTTACCGACTGGGGGCCACACAGATACGCAGTATTTT | CASSLPTGGHTDTQYF
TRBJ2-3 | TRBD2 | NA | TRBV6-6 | TGTGCCAGCAGTTCAACAGGACTAGCGGTCACAGATACGCAGTATTTT | CASSSTGLAVTDTQYF
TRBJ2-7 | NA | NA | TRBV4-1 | TGCGCCAGCAGCTACTTTTCCCGGGAACCCAGAGGGGAGCAGTACTTC | CASSYFSREPRGEQYF
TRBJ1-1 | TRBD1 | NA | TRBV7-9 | TGTGCCAGCAGCTCAACAGGGGGCCTGAACACTGAAGCTTTCTTT | CASSSTGGLNTEAFF
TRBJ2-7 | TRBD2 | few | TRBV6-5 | TGTGCCAGCAGTTACTCGGACGGGGGGGCTTACGAGCAGTACTTC | CASSYSDGGAYEQYF
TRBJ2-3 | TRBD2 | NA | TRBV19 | TGTGCCAGCCGGACTAGCGGGGGGGGAGATACGCAGTATTTT | CASRTSGGGDTQYF
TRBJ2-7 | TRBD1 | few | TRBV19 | TGTGCCAGTAGTACCGGGACAGCAACCCGCGAGCAGTACTTC | CASSTGTATREQYF
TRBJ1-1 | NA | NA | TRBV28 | TGTGCCAGCAGTTTAGCGGGGACGGTGAACACTGAAGCTTTCTTT | CASSLAGTVNTEAFF
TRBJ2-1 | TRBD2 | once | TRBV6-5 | TGTGCCAGCAGTTACTCGGGGCGGGGGTACAATGAGCAGTTCTTC | CASSYSGRGYNEQFF
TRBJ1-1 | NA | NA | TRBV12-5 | TGTGCTAGTGGCACGGCAGGGCGGTCTGAAGCTTTCTTT | CASGTAGRSEAFF
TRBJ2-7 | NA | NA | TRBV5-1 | TGCGCCAGCAGCTTGGGTCCACACGACGAGCAGTACTTC | CASSLGPHDEQYF
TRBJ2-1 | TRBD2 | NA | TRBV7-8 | TGTGCCAGCAGCCCCGTGAGCGGGAGGGCCTACAATGAGCAGTTCTTC | CASSPVSGRAYNEQFF
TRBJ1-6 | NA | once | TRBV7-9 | TGTGCCAGCAGTCTCGGGGGGGGCCGAGGGTCACCCCTCCACTTT | CASSLGGGRGSPLHF
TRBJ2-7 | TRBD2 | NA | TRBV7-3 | TGTGCCAGCAGCTTAAGGGCGGGGGGGCCGTACGAGCAGTACTTC | CASSLRAGGPYEQYF
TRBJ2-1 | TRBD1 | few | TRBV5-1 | TGCGCCAGCAACAAAGACAGGGGATCGAGCTCCTACAATGAGCAGTTCTTC | CASNKDRGSSSYNEQFF
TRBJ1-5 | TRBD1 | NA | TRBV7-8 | TGTGCCAGCAGCCATGACAGGGGTCAGCCCCAGCATTTT | CASSHDRGQPQHF
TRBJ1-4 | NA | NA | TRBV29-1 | TGCAGCGTTGAAGGTTCCGGGAACAATGAAAAACTGTTTTTT | CSVEGSGNNEKLFF
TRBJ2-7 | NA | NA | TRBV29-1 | TGCAGCGTTGGGCGCCAGGGATTAACCTACGAGCAGTACTTC | CSVGRQGLTYEQYF
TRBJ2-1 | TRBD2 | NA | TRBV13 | TGTGCCAGCAGCCCACTTGGACTAGCGGGGGGGTATGAGCAGTTCTTC | CASSPLGLAGGYEQFF
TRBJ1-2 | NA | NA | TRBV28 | TGTGCCAGCAGTTTATTGGGGAGAGACTACACCTTC | CASSLLGRDYTF